This is a list of T cell receptor beta chains from one sample in a study of blood T cell repertoires in COVID-19. Data came from immunoSEQ multiplex PCR; TCRdb stores just in-frame clones and leaves some out. The sample contains approximately 190,000 clones, more than 70% of which appear only once. The source material was peripheral blood. The receptors stem from a man aged 40-55 years with active or convalescent COVID-19. The conserved cysteine and the conserved F or W are not part of the CDR3 here.

j_gene,v_gene,CDR3aa
TRBJ2-1,TRBV5-1,ASSGAGAGRIAEQF
TRBJ2-7,TRBV13,ASSLYETGRYEQY
TRBJ2-5,TRBV6-2/TRBV6-3,ASSYSSGISKTQY
TRBJ2-1,TRBV30,AWSGDWNEQF
TRBJ1-2,TRBV7-9,ASSGQGSSYGYT
TRBJ2-3,TRBV29-1,SVDTGSTDTQY
TRBJ1-5,TRBV18,ASSRKGLNNQPQH
TRBJ2-1,TRBV28,ASSLLGPWVGGEQF
TRBJ2-1,TRBV7-2,ASSRTGVSYNEQF
TRBJ1-6,TRBV7-9,ASTTGGDSPLH
TRBJ1-1,TRBV5-6,ASSFWTGGNEAF
TRBJ2-7,TRBV21-1,AHGMGFLSYEQY
TRBJ2-2,TRBV4-2,ASSHSGQGNTGELF
TRBJ2-5,TRBV4-2,ASSQEWRGETQY
TRBJ1-2,TRBV25-1,ASTTTGGVYGYT
TRBJ1-3,TRBV28,ASNRDSGNTIY
TRBJ1-6,TRBV6-5,ASSFTQPNSPLH
TRBJ2-3,TRBV2,ASSAGVTDTQY
TRBJ1-2,TRBV10-3,AISQDRGDYT
TRBJ1-2,TRBV11-2,ASSLVGSRQGTHGYT
TRBJ1-1,TRBV5-6,ASSRRTGVNTEAF
TRBJ2-6,TRBV5-8,ASSQGDSSGANVLT
TRBJ2-7,TRBV27,ASSLVGRYEQY
TRBJ2-3,TRBV21-1,ASSTEQGARADTQY
TRBJ1-1,TRBV5-8,ASSFQGVAEAF
TRBJ2-5,TRBV19,ASTGTSGTSSPETQY
TRBJ2-3,TRBV7-8,ASSLRTGEYTDTQY
TRBJ1-5,TRBV18,ASSPSGIGSNQPQH
TRBJ1-1,TRBV19,ASSRGQGALDGTEAF
TRBJ2-7,TRBV7-2,ASSAGTGVYEQY
TRBJ2-1,TRBV5-4,ASSPRTSGGRVEQF
TRBJ2-3,TRBV7-2,ASSLLRGSTDTQY
TRBJ2-7,TRBV6-5,ASSQGQGFTYEQY
TRBJ2-7,TRBV11-3,ASSATRPGIYEQY
TRBJ1-4,TRBV18,ASSPRQGRNEKLF
TRBJ2-1,TRBV6-4,ASSLEVDNEQF
TRBJ1-2,TRBV4-2,ASSQGGTGTNYGYT
TRBJ2-1,TRBV5-4,ASSFEPGQGRDEQF
TRBJ1-2,TRBV19,ASSTHSPAGGYT
TRBJ2-7,TRBV3-1/TRBV3-2,ASSQGQGKAYEQY
TRBJ2-6,TRBV7-2,ASGGQTISGANVLT
TRBJ1-5,TRBV7-9,ASSLGQGDQPQH
TRBJ2-1,TRBV2,ASRRGGNNEQF
TRBJ2-7,TRBV6-5,ASSVTVLYEQY
TRBJ2-7,TRBV6-6,ASSYSQGFSDAEQY
TRBJ2-1,TRBV25-1,ASTLRRGDPSWQF
TRBJ2-1,TRBV18,ASSPPGAHEQF
TRBJ2-1,TRBV5-1,ASSPLGRGSSYNEQF
TRBJ2-3,TRBV7-2,ASSLGPSTDTQY
TRBJ2-3,TRBV19,ASTVQGGTDTQY
TRBJ1-3,TRBV11-3,AGRTGNSGNTIY
TRBJ2-2,TRBV9,ASSVAAGQTGELF
TRBJ1-1,TRBV12-5,ASGERGLLNTEAF
TRBJ1-2,TRBV7-9,ASSLGTGESYGYT
TRBJ1-2,TRBV12-3/TRBV12-4,ASSLSVWGYT
TRBJ1-2,TRBV5-1,ASSADPRVGYT
TRBJ1-5,TRBV19,ASSKGTGPYSNQPQH